The text below deals with one T cell receptor (beta chain). Its antigen is not known. This sample was taken from a study of OX40 agonist ivuxolimab in advanced cancers. Study as a whole: The dose-escalation group included hepatocellular carcinoma, melanoma, renal cell carcinoma and head and neck cancer.

Findings and caveats of the study: The average count of expanded clones was higher among CD8+ T cells than among CD4+.

Profiled with immunoSEQ multiplex PCR; TCRdb holds only in-frame clones, not every one. Of 30,000 to 35,000 clones in the sample, over 90% were seen once. Germline V gene sequence: CDR1 SNHLY, CDR2 FYNNEI. The trim removed 4 bases at V and 2 bases at J, leaving 8 bases unmatched. This CDR3 region has 16 residues. This TCR came from an adult with an advanced solid tumor such as melanoma, head and neck, liver or kidney cancer. The starting material was CD4+ or CD8+ T cells sorted from blood, obtained in a trial of the OX40 agonist ivuxolimab. V usage is TRBV2 and J usage is TRBJ2-5, with 9 bases matching TRBD2. The CDR3: CASSGEILAGQETQYF. The CDR3, as DNA: TGTGCCAGCAGTGGAGAGATACTAGCGGGTCAAGAGACCCAGTACTTC.